A single sample gave rise to the 16 T cell receptor beta chains below, sequenced in a study of blood T cell repertoires in COVID-19. Method: immunoSEQ multiplex PCR; TCRdb's copy keeps in-frame clones and lacks some. The repertoire includes approximately 230,000 clones, roughly 88% of them detected once, and approximately 1.4% sits in the top ten. Material: peripheral blood. Receptor source: an elderly man with acute or convalescent COVID-19.

The chain is built from TRBV19 and TRBJ2-7; 8 nucleotides align to TRBD2. Germline V gene lookup returns CDR1 LNHDA and CDR2 SQIVND (reference sequence). CDR3 length equals 15 residues. Trimming at V came to 6 bases and at J to 7 bases, leaving 14 bases not matched to a gene. The CDR3 DNA follows: TGTGCCAGTAGCCAGGATAGCGGGAAGGTAGGGGAGCAGTACTTC. This codes for CASSQDSGKVGEQYF.

V usage is TRBV11-3 and J usage is TRBJ1-6, with 9 bases identical to TRBD1. This CDR3 has 16 residues. Trimming removed 3 bases from V and 7 bases from J; junction bases left unmatched: 7. In germline, CDR1 is SGHNT, CDR2 YENEEA. The CDR3 sequence: CASSFYRGLKNSPLHF. The CDR3 bases are TGTGCCAGCAGCTTCTACAGGGGGCTTAAGAATTCACCCCTCCACTTT.

Turning to this clone: The same CDR3 also results from other DNA sequences found in this sample. J is TRBJ2-7 and V is TRBV5-1; 8 bases agree with TRBD1. Trimming removed 0 bases from V and 5 bases from J; junction bases left unmatched: 4. The CDR3 is made up of 14 amino acids. Germline CDR1 reads SGHRS; CDR2 reads YFSETQ. Here the CDR3 reads CASSLDSGGDEQYF. The CDR3 coding sequence is TGCGCCAGCAGCTTGGATTCAGGGGGCGACGAGCAGTACTTC.

Here the CDR3 reads CASSQSSLGNTEAFF. CDR3 coding DNA: TGTGCCAGCAGCCAATCATCTCTAGGGAACACTGAAGCTTTCTTT. The V and J genes are TRBV16 and TRBJ1-1; unclear D gene. The CDR3 is 15 residues long. With 0 bases removed from V and 1 base from J, the gap between germline ends came to 9 bases. Germline V gene data show CDR1 as KGHSY and CDR2 as FQNENV.

Details on this clone: Other DNA sequences from this sample encode an identical CDR3 as well. V usage is TRBV29-1 and J usage is TRBJ2-2, with 7 bases that match TRBD1. This CDR3 comprises 13 residues. Germline CDR1 reads SQVTM; CDR2 reads ANQGSEA. V lost 6 bases and J lost 2; bases outside the gene matches: 3. The CDR3 DNA reads TGCAGCGTCGGGACAGCAAACACCGGGGAGCTGTTTTTT. Translating it yields CSVGTANTGELFF.

The chain uses TRBV7-3 and TRBJ1-2, with 8 bases lining up with TRBD1. The V gene end was trimmed by 4 bases and the J gene end by 7 bases; junction bases not matched to a gene: 5. Germline V gives CDR1 SGHTA, CDR2 FQGTGA. The CDR3 has 13 residues. The CDR3 here is CASSSRQGSGYTF. DNA for the CDR3: TGTGCCAGCAGCTCACGACAGGGGTCTGGCTACACCTTC.

The CDR3 DNA reads as TGTGCCAGCACCCCGGCCCTAGGGGGTGAAAAACTGTTTTTT. Translation: CASTPALGGEKLFF. The J gene is TRBJ1-4, the V gene TRBV28; tentative D call: TRBD1 (6 bases). Trimming shortened V by 7 bases and J by 7 bases, and 16 bases separated the two germline ends. The germline V gene has CDR1 MDHEN and CDR2 SYDVKM. The CDR3 is made up of 14 amino acids.

V is TRBV27 and J is TRBJ1-6, with 8 bases matching TRBD1. The V segment lost 6 bases and the J segment 2 bases; nucleotides outside the gene matches: 15. There are 19 residues in the CDR3. Germline-derived CDR1 and CDR2 are MNHEY and SMNVEV (reference sequence). CDR3 in amino acids: CASSPDRDPFQPYNSPLHF. CDR3 coding DNA: TGTGCCAGCAGCCCGGACAGGGATCCCTTCCAACCCTATAATTCACCCCTCCACTTT.

V is TRBV7-9 and J is TRBJ2-7; D unclear. This CDR3 contains 11 residues. Trimming took 1 base from V and 7 from J, leaving 5 bases between them. The germline gives CDR1 SEHNR, CDR2 FQNEAQ (reference sequence). This CDR3 is CASSLGREQYF. CDR3 in DNA: TGTGCCAGCAGCTTAGGCAGGGAGCAGTACTTC.

The J gene is TRBJ1-6, the V gene TRBV5-1; perhaps TRBD1 as D (6 bases). CDR1 is SGHRS, CDR2 YFSETQ, per germline. Trimming left V 0 bases short and J 7 bases short, with 14 bases between. The CDR3 spans 16 residues. The CDR3 protein is CASSLEGGATNSPLHF. DNA for the CDR3: TGCGCCAGCAGCTTGGAAGGGGGGGCAACGAATTCACCCCTCCACTTT.

The chain combines TRBV28 with TRBJ1-2; 7 nucleotides align to TRBD1. The CDR3 totals 13 residues. Germline trimming cut 10 bases from V and 1 base from J; bases unmatched to any gene: 6. CDR1 is MDHEN and CDR2 is SYDVKM in the germline V gene. In DNA form, the CDR3 reads TGTGCCATTTGGACAGGTCGTAACTATGGCTACACCTTC. Its translation is CAIWTGRNYGYTF.

The chain combines TRBV7-2 with TRBJ1-3; TRBD1 might be the D (6 bases). The CDR3 length is 14 residues. The ends were cut back, 5 bases at V and 3 bases at J, with 11 bases in the middle. Germline values: CDR1 SGHTA, CDR2 FQGNSA. CDR3 coding DNA: TGTGCCAGCAGCCCCTGGACAGATGGAAACACCATATATTTT. It codes for CASSPWTDGNTIYF. Full variable domain (outside the CDR3, taken from reference TRBV7-2 and TRBJ1-3): GAGVSQSPSNKVTEKGKDVELRCDPISGHTALYWYRQSLGQGLEFLIYFQGNSAPDKSGLPSDRFSAERTGGSVSTLTIQRTQQEDSAVYLCASSPWTDGNTIYFGEGSWLTVV.

The chain links TRBV27 to TRBJ2-1; 10 bases fit TRBD2. Germline V gene data show CDR1 as MNHEY and CDR2 as SMNVEV (reference sequence). With 2 bases clipped from V and 5 bases from J, the junction kept 21 bases outside the gene matches. This CDR3 spans 21 amino acids. The CDR3 DNA sequence: TGTGCCAGCAGTTTAATAATGGGGCTAGCGGGAGTCCGAGTAAGAAACAATGAGCAGTTCTTC. Translated, it gives CASSLIMGLAGVRVRNNEQFF.

The chain is built from TRBV4-1 and TRBJ1-4; D is unclear. The ends were cut back, 1 base at V and 0 bases at J, with 9 bases in the middle. The CDR3 is 16 residues long. Looked up from germline, CDR1 is MGHRA and CDR2 is YSYEKL. For the CDR3, the DNA is TGCGCCAGCAGCCAAGTACCGACATCAACTAATGAAAAACTGTTTTTT. Its translation is CASSQVPTSTNEKLFF.

The rearrangement uses TRBV19 and TRBJ1-4, with a possible D match to TRBD1 (6 bases). Trimming removed 0 bases from V and 7 bases from J, with 18 bases in between. The germline gives CDR1 LNHDA, CDR2 SQIVND (reference sequence). The CDR3 extends over 17 amino acids. In nucleotides, the CDR3 is TGTGCCAGTAGTATAGATAGACAGGTGGGGACGGTTGAAAAACTGTTTTTT. This translates into CASSIDRQVGTVEKLFF.

The V gene is TRBV7-9, the J gene TRBJ1-1; no definite D call. V was trimmed by 2 bases and J by 1 base, leaving 11 bases between them. Germline V gene data show CDR1 as SEHNR and CDR2 as FQNEAQ (reference sequence). The CDR3 length is 15 residues. CDR3 bases: TGTGCCAGCAGCTTATTTGAGTCTCGGAACACTGAAGCTTTCTTT. Residues: CASSLFESRNTEAFF. The full variable domain, in which reference TRBV7-9 and TRBJ1-1 provide the parts outside the CDR3, is DTGVSQNPRHKITKRGQNVTFRCDPISEHNRLYWYRQTLGQGPEFLTYFQNEAQLEKSRLLSDRFSAERPKGSFSTLEIQRTEQGDSAMYLCASSLFESRNTEAFFGQGTRLTVV.